Included here is one TCR beta chain sequence, with context. Its antigen remains unidentified. The data originate from a study of T-cell memory formation after mild COVID-19. About the research overall: Among the donors, TCR clusters were largely specific to each donor. General study results and limits: Researchers could not confirm that second-wave clones peaking on day 37 targeted SARS-CoV-2.

5'RACE primed at constant segments yielded TCR alpha and TCR beta cDNA libraries bearing sample barcodes and UMIs. TCRdb reprocessed the 5' RACE reads via MiXCR and lists one record per CDR3 protein. This table holds about half a million distinct CDR3 sequences, about 20% found once. CDR3 length: 15 amino acids. CDR1 is SGHRS, CDR2 YFSETQ, per germline. V was pared by 1 base and J by 0 bases, with 7 bases between. The rearrangement joins TRBV5-1 to TRBJ2-2; the D is unclear. The specimen sequenced was PBMCs or a T cell subset sorted from them (not recorded which). This receptor was taken from an adult woman who had mild COVID-19 (a few samples of this study predate the infection). Cell type and time point are not known. CDR3 coding DNA: TGCGCCAGCAGCTTGAGAGATCCGAACACCGGGGAGCTGTTTTTT. It yields the protein CASSLRDPNTGELFF.